This T cell receptor beta chain originates from a study of T cell responses to AZD1222 COVID-19 vaccine. The study's findings and limits: Donors in the cohort were predominantly white British and more often female, and clonal diversity was possibly underestimated. Repertoire sampling happened only post peak T cell response.

A note on this clone: Its cognate antigen is unknown.

Germline CDR1 is SNHLY and CDR2 is FYNNEI. The CDR3 runs to 15 residues. The V and J ends lost 6 bases and 5 bases, in that order; junction bases with no gene match: 8. Generated by immunoSEQ multiplex PCR, the TCRdb table keeps only in-frame clones and is missing some. Here the sample spans roughly 110,000 clones, 70% to 90% being singletons. This sequence originates from an adult in good health. The sequencing here drew on peripheral blood, taken on day 0 of AZD1222 vaccination. This chain uses TRBV2 with TRBJ2-1; 9 bases match TRBD1. The CDR3 protein is CASRAGTGPNNEQFF. The CDR3 nucleotides are TGTGCCAGCAGAGCCGGGACAGGGCCAAACAATGAGCAGTTCTTC.